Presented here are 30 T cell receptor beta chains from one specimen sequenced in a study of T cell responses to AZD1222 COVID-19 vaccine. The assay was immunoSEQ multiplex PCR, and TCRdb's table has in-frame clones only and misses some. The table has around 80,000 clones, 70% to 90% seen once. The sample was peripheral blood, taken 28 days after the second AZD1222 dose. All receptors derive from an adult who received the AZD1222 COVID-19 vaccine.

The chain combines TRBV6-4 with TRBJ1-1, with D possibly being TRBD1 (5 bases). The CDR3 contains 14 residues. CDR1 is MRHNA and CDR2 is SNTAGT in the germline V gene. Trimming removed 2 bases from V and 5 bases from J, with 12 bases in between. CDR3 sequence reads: CASSDGREGTEAFF. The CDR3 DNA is TGTGCCAGCAGTGACGGCAGGGAGGGGACTGAAGCTTTCTTT.

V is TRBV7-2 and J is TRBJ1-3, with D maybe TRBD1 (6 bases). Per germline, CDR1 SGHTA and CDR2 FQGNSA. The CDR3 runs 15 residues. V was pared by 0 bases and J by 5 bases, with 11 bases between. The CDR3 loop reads CASSLAGRGRNTIYF. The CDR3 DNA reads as TGTGCCAGCAGCTTAGCTGGCAGGGGCCGAAACACCATATATTTT. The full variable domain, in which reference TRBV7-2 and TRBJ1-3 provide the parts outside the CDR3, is GAGVSQSPSNKVTEKGKDVELRCDPISGHTALYWYRQSLGQGLEFLIYFQGNSAPDKSGLPSDRFSAERTGGSVSTLTIQRTQQEDSAVYLCASSLAGRGRNTIYFGEGSWLTVV.

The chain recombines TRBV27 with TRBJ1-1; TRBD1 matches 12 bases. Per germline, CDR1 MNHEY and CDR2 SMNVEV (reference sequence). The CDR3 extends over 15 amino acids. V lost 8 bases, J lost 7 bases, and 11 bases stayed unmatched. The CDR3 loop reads CASHKRDRGLGEAFF. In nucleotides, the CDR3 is TGTGCCAGCCATAAGAGGGACAGGGGGCTTGGTGAAGCTTTCTTT.

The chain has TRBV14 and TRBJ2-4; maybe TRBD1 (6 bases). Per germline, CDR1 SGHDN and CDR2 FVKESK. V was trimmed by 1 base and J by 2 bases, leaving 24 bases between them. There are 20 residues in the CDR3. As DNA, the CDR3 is TGTGCCAGCAGCCAAGTCGTACCTAAGACAGGAATCACGACCAAAAACATTCAGTACTTC. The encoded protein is CASSQVVPKTGITTKNIQYF.

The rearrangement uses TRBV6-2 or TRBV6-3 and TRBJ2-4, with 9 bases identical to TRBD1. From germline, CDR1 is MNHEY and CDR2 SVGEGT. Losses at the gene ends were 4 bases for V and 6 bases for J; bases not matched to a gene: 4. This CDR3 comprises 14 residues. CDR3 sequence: CASSSGTGINIQYF. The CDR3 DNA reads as TGTGCCAGCAGTTCCGGGACAGGGATAAACATTCAGTACTTC.

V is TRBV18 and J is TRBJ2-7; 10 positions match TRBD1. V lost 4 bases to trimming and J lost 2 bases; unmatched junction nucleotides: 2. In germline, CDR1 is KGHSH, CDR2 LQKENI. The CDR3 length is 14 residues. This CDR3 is CASSLGQGAYEQYF. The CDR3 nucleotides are TGTGCCAGCTCACTCGGACAGGGGGCCTACGAGCAGTACTTC.

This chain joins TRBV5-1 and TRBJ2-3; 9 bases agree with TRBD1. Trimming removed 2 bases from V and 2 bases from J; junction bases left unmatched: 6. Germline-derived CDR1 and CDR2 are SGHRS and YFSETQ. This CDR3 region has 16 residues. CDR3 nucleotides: TGCGCCAGCAGCTTACTGGACAGGGGACCCACAGATACGCAGTATTTT. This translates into CASSLLDRGPTDTQYF.

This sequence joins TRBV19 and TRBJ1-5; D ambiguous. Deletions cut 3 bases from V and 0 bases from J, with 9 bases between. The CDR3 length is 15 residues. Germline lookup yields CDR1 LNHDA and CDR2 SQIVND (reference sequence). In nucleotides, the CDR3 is TGTGCCAGTAGTATCGGCAGCCATAGCAATCAGCCCCAGCATTTT. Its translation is CASSIGSHSNQPQHF.

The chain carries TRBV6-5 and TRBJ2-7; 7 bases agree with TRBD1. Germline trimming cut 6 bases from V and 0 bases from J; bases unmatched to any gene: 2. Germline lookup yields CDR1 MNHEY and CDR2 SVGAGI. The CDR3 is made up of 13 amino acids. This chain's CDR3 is CASRGQNSYEQYF. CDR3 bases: TGTGCCAGCAGGGGACAGAACTCCTACGAGCAGTACTTC.

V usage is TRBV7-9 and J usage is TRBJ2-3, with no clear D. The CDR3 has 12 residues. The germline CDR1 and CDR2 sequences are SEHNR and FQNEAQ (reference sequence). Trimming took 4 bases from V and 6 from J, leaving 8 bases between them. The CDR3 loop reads CASSSWGDTQYF. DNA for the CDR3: TGTGCCAGCAGCTCATGGGGTGATACGCAGTATTTT.

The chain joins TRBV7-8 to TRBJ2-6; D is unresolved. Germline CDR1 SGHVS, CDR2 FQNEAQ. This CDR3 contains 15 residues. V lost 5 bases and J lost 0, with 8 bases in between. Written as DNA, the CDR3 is TGTGCCAGCAGCACTCATCTCTCTGGGGCCAACGTCCTGACTTTC. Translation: CASSTHLSGANVLTF.

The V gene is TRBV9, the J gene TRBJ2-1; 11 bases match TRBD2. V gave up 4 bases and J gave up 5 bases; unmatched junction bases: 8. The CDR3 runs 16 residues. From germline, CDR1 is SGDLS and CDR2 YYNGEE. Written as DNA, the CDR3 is TGTGCCAGCAGCACACCTAGCGGGGGGCGTCACAATGAGCAGTTCTTC. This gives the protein CASSTPSGGRHNEQFF.

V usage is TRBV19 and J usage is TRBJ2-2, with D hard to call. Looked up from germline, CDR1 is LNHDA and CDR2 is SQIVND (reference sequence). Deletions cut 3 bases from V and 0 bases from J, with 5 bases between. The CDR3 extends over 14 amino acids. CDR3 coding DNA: TGTGCCAGTAGTATGAAGGCGAACACCGGGGAGCTGTTTTTT. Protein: CASSMKANTGELFF.

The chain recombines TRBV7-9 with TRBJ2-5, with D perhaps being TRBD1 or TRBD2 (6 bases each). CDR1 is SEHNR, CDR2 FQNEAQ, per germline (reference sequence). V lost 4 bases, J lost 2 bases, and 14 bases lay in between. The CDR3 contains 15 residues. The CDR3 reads CASSSRWGAQETQYF. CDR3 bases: TGTGCCAGCAGCTCCCGTTGGGGGGCTCAAGAGACCCAGTACTTC.

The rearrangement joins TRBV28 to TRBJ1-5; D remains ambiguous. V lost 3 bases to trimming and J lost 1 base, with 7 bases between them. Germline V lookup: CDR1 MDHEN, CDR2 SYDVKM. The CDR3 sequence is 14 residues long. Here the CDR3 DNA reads TGTGCCAGCAGTTTTGGTTGGAGCAATCAGCCCCAGCATTTT. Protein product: CASSFGWSNQPQHF.

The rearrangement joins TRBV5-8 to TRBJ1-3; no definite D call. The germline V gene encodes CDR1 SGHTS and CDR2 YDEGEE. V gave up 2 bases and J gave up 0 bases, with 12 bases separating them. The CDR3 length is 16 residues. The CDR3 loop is CASSLRGYSSGNTIYF. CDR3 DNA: TGTGCCAGCAGCTTAAGAGGCTATTCCTCTGGAAACACCATATATTTT.

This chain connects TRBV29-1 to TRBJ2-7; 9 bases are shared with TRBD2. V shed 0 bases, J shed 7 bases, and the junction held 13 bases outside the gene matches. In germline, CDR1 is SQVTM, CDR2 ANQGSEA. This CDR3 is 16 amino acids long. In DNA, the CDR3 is TGCAGCGTTGAAGATCGTCGGGCTAGCGGGGTTGAAGAGCAGTACTTC. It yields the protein CSVEDRRASGVEEQYF.

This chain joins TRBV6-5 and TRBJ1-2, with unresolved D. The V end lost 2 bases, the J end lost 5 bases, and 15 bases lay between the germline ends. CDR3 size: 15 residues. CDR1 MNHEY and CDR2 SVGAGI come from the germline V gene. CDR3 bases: TGTGCCAGCAGTTACGACGGGTCGGGAGCTTATGGCTACACCTTC. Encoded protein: CASSYDGSGAYGYTF.

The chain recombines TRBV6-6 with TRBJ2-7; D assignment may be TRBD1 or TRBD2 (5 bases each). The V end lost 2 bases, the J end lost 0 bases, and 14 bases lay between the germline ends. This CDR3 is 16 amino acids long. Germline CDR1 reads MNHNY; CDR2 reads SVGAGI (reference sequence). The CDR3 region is CASSYSRDLISYEQYF. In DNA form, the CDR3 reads TGTGCCAGCAGTTACAGTCGGGACCTAATCTCCTACGAGCAGTACTTC.

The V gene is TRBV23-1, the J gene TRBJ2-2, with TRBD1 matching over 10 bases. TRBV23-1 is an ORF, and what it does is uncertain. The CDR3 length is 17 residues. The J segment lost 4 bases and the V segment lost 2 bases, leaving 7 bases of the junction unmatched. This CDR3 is CASSQPGQGIGTGELFF. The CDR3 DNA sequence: TGCGCCAGCAGTCAACCGGGACAGGGGATTGGCACCGGGGAGCTGTTTTTT.

The CDR3, as DNA: TGCGCCAGCAGACGCGGTTACGAGCAGTACTTC. This encodes CASRRGYEQYF. The V gene is TRBV5-1, the J gene TRBJ2-7; D not certain. This CDR3 comprises 11 residues. Germline V CDR1 and CDR2: SGHRS, YFSETQ. V was clipped by 5 bases and J by 4 bases, with 7 bases between them.

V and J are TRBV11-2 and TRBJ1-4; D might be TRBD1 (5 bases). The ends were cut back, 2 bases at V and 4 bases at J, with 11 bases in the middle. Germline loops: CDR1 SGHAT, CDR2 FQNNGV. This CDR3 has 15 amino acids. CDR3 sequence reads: CASSLSGAINEKLFF. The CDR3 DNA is TGTGCCAGCAGCTTAAGTGGGGCAATTAATGAAAAACTGTTTTTT.

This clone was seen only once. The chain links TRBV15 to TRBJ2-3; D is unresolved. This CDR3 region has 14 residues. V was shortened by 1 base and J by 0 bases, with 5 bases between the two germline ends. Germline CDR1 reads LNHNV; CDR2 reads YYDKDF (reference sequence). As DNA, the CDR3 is TGTGCCACCAGCAGAGGAGAAAGCACAGATACGCAGTATTTT. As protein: CATSRGESTDTQYF.

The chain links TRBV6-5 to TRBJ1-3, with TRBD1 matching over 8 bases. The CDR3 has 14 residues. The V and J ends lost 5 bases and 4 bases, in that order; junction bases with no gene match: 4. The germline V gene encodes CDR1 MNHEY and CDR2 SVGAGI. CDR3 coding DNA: TGTGCCAGCAGTCGACAGGGGACGGGAAACACCATATATTTT. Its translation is CASSRQGTGNTIYF.

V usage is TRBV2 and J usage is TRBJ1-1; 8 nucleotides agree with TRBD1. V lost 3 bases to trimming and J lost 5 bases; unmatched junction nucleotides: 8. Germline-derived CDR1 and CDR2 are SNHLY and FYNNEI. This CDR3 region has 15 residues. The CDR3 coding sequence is TGTGCCAGCAGTGATTTCGACAGGGGTAGTACTGAAGCTTTCTTT. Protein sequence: CASSDFDRGSTEAFF.

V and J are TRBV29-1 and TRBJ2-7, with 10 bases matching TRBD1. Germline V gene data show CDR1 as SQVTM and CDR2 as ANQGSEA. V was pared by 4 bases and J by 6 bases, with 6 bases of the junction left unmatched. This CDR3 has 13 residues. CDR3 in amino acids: CSVALGTGVEQYF. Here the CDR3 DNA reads TGCAGCGTTGCTTTGGGGACAGGGGTCGAGCAGTACTTC.

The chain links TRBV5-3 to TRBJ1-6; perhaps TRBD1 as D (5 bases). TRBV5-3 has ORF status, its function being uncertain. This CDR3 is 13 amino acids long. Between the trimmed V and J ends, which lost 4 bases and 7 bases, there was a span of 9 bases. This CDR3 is CARSARQNSPLHF. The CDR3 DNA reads TGTGCCAGAAGCGCCCGACAGAATTCACCCCTCCACTTT.

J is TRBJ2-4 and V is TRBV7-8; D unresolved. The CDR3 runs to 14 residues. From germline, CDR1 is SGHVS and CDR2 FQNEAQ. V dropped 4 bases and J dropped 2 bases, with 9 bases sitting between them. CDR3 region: CASSSRDPKNIQYF. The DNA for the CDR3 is TGTGCCAGCAGCTCCAGAGATCCCAAAAACATTCAGTACTTC.

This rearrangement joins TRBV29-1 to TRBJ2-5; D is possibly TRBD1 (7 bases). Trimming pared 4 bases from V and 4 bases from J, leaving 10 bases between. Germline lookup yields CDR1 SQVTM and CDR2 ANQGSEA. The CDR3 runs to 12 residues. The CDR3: CSVVEGAETQYF. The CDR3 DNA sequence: TGCAGCGTTGTGGAGGGGGCAGAGACCCAGTACTTC.

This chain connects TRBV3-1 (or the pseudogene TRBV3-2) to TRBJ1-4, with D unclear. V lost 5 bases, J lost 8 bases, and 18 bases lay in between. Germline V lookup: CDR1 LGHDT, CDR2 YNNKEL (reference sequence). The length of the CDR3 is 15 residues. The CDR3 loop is CASSSRTVGREKLFF. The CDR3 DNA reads TGTGCCAGCAGCTCCCGGACTGTTGGGAGGGAAAAACTGTTTTTT.